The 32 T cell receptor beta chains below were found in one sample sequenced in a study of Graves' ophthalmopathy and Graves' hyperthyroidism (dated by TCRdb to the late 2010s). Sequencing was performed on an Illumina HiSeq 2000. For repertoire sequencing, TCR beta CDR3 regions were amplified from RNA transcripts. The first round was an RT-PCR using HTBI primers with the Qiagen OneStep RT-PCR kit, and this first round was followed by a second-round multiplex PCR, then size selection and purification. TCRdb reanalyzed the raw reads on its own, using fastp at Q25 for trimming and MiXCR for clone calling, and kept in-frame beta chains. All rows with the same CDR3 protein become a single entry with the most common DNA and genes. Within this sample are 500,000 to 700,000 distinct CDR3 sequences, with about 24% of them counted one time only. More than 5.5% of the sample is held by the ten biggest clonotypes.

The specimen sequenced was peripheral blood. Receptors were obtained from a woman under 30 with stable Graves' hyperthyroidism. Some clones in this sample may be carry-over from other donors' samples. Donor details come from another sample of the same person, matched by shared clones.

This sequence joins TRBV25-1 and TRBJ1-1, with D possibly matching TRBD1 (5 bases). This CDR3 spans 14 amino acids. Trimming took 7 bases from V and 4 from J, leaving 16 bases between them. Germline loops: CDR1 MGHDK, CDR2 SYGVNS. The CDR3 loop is CASTPEGVGTEAFF. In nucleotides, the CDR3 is TGTGCCAGCACTCCAGAAGGGGTCGGCACTGAAGCTTTCTTT.

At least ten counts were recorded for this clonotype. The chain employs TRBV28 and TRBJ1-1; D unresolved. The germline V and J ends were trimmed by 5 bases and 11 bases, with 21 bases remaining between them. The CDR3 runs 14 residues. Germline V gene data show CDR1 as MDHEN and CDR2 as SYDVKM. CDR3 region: CASSPLFIRAVAFF. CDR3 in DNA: TGTGCCAGCAGTCCCCTCTTCATCCGGGCGGTGGCTTTCTTT. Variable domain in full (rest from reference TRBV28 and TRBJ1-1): DVKVTQSSRYLVKRTGEKVFLECVQDMDHENMFWYRQDPGLGLRLIYFSYDVKMKEKGDIPEGYSVSREKKERFSLILESASTNQTSMYLCASSPLFIRAVAFFGQGTRLTVV.

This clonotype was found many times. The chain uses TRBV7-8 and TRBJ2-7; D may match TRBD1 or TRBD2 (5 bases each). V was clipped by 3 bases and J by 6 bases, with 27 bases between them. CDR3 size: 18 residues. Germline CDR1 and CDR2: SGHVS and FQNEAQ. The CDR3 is CASSLVYPGAKYMGEQYF. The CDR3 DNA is TGTGCCAGCAGCTTGGTTTACCCCGGGGCGAAATATATGGGCGAGCAGTACTTC.

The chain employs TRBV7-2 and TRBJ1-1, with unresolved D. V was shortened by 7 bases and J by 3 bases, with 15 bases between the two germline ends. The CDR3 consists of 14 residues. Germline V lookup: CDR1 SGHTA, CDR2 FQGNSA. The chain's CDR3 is CASNNRAGDTEAFF. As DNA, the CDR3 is TGTGCCAGCAATAACCGGGCAGGAGACACTGAAGCTTTCTTT.

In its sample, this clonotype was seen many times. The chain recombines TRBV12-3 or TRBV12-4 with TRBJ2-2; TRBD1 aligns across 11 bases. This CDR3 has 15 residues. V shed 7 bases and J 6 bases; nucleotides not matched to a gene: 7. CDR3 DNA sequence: TGTGCCAGCAAGATGGGGACAGGGGGTCCCGGGGAGCTGTTTTTT. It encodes CASKMGTGGPGELFF.

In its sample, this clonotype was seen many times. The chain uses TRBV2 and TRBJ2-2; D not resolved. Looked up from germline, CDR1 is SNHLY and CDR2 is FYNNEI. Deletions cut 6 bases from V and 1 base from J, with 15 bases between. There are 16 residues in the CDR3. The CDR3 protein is CASRSVSSVNTGELFF. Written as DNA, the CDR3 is TGTGCCAGCAGGTCTGTCAGCAGCGTGAACACCGGGGAGCTGTTTTTT.

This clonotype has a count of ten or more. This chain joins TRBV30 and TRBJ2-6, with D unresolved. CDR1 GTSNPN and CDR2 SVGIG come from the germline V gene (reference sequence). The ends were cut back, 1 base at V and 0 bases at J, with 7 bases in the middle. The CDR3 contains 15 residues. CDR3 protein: CAWSATHSGANVLTF. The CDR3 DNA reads TGTGCCTGGAGTGCAACCCACTCTGGGGCCAACGTCCTGACTTTC.

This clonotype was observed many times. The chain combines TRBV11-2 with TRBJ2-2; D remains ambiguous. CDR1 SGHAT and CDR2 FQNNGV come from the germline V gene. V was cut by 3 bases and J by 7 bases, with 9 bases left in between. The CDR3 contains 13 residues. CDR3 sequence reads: CASSFDGNGELFF. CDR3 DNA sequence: TGTGCCAGCAGCTTCGACGGAAACGGGGAGCTGTTTTTT.

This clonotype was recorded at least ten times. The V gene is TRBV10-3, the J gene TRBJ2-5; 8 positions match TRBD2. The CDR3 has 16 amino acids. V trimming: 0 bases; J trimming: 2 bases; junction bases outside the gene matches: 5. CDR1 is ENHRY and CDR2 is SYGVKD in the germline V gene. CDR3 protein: CAISESYGGAQETQYF. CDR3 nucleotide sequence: TGTGCCATCAGTGAGTCGTACGGGGGGGCTCAAGAGACCCAGTACTTC.

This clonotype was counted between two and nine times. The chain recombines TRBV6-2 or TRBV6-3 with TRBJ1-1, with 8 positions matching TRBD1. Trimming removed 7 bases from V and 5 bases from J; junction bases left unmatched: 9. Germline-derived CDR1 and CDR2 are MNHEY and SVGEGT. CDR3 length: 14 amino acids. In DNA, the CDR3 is TGTGCCAGCATGGACCAGGGGGCTTGGACTGAAGCTTTCTTT. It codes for CASMDQGAWTEAFF.

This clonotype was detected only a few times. The CDR3 coding sequence is TGTGCCAGCCAAGGACAGGGAACCTTATACGAGCAGTACTTC. Translated, it gives CASQGQGTLYEQYF. The chain uses TRBV25-1 and TRBJ2-7; 8 bases fit TRBD1. V shed 8 bases and J 4 bases; nucleotides not matched to a gene: 10. This CDR3 spans 14 amino acids. Germline assignment: CDR1 MGHDK and CDR2 SYGVNS.

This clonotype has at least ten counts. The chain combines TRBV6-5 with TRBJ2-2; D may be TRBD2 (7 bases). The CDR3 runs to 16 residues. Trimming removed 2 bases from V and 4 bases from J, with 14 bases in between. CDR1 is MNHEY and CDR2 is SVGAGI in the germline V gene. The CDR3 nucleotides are TGTGCCAGCAGTTACGGGGGGGCAGGGCTCACCGGGGAGCTGTTTTTT. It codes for CASSYGGAGLTGELFF.

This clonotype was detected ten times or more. CDR3 DNA sequence: TGCGCCAGCAGCTTGGCCTTACAGTTCGCGAACACCGGGGAGCTGTTTTTT. Amino acids: CASSLALQFANTGELFF. The chain has TRBV5-1 and TRBJ2-2; D remains ambiguous. Germline V gene data show CDR1 as SGHRS and CDR2 as YFSETQ. Trimming shortened V by 0 bases and J by 0 bases, and 12 bases separated the two germline ends. CDR3 length equals 17 residues.

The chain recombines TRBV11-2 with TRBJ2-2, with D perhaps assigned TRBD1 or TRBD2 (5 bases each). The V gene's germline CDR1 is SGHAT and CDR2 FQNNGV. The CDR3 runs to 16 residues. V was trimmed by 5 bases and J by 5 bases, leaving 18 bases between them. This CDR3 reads CASSPPWGTGTGELFF. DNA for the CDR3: TGTGCCAGCAGCCCCCCTTGGGGGACGGGAACCGGGGAGCTGTTTTTT.

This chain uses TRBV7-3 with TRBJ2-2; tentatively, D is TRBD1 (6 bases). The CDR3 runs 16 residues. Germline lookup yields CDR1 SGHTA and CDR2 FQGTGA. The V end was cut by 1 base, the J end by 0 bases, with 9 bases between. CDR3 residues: CASSLMGAANTGELFF. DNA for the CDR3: TGTGCCAGCAGCTTAATGGGGGCAGCGAACACCGGGGAGCTGTTTTTT.

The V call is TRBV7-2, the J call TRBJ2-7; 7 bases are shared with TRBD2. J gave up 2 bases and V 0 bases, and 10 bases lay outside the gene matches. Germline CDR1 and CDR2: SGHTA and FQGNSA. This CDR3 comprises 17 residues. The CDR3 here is CASSLASAGVLPYEQYF. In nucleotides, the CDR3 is TGTGCCAGCAGCTTAGCGTCGGCGGGGGTTTTACCCTACGAGCAGTACTTC.

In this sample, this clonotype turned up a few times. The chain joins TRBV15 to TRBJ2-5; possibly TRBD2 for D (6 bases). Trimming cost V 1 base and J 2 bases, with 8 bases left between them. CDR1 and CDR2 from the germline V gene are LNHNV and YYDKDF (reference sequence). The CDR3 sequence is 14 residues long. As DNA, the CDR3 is TGTGCCACCAGCAGAGCGGGGGAACAAGAGACCCAGTACTTC. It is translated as CATSRAGEQETQYF.

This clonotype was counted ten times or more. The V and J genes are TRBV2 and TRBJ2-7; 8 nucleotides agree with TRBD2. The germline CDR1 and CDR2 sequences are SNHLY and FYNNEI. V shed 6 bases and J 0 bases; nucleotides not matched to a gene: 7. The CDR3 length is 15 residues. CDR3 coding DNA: TGTGCCAGCAGGGAGTCTAGCGGGCCCTCCTACGAGCAGTACTTC. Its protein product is CASRESSGPSYEQYF. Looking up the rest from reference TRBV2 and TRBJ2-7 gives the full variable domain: EPEVTQTPSHQVTQMGQEVILRCVPISNHLYFYWYRQILGQKVEFLVSFYNNEISEKSEIFDDQFSVERPDGSNFTLKIRSTKLEDSAMYFCASRESSGPSYEQYFGPGTRLTVT.

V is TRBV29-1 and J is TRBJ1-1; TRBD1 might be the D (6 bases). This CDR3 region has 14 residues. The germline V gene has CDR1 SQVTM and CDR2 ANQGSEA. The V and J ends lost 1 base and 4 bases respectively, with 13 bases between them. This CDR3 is CSVEGEGGGTEAFF. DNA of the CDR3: TGCAGCGTTGAAGGTGAAGGGGGAGGCACTGAAGCTTTCTTT.

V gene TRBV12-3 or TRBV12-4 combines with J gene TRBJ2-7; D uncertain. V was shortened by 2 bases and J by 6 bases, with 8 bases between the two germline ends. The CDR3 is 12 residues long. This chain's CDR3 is CASSLMGIEQYF. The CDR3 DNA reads TGTGCCAGCAGTTTAATGGGAATCGAGCAGTACTTC.

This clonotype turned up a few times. The DNA for the CDR3 is TGTGCCATCAGTGATTCTGGGAAAGGCGGCACAGATACGCAGTATTTT. This gives the protein CAISDSGKGGTDTQYF. This chain connects TRBV10-3 to TRBJ2-3; D call uncertain. V was trimmed by 3 bases and J by 1 base, leaving 14 bases between them. CDR3 length: 16 amino acids. Germline V gene data show CDR1 as ENHRY and CDR2 as SYGVKD.

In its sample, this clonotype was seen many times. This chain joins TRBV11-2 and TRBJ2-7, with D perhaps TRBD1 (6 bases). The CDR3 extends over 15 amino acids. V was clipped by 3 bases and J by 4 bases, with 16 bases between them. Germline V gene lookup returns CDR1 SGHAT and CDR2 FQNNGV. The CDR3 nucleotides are TGTGCCAGCAGCTTTACAGGGTCGGGGCAATACGAGCAGTACTTC. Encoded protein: CASSFTGSGQYEQYF.

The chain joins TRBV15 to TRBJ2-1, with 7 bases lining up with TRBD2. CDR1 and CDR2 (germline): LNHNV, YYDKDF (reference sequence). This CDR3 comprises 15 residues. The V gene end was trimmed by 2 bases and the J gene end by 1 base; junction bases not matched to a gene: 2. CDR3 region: CATSRLAGSYNEQFF. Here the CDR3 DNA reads TGTGCCACCAGCAGATTAGCGGGTTCCTACAATGAGCAGTTCTTC.

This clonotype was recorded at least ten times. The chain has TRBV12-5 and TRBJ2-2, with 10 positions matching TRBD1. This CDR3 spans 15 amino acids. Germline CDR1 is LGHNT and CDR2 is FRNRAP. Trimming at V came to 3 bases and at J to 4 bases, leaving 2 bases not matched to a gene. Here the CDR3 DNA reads TGTGCTAGTGGTTTCGGACAGGGGGTCACCGGGGAGCTGTTTTTT. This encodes CASGFGQGVTGELFF.

CDR3 sequence reads: CASSFNYRGLTGELFF. The CDR3 DNA is TGTGCCAGCAGTTTTAATTACAGGGGGCTTACCGGGGAGCTGTTTTTT. The rearrangement links TRBV6-5 to TRBJ2-2; 9 bases fit TRBD1. CDR3 size: 16 residues. CDR1 and CDR2 from the germline V gene are MNHEY and SVGAGI. V shed 4 bases, J shed 5 bases, and the junction held 8 bases outside the gene matches.

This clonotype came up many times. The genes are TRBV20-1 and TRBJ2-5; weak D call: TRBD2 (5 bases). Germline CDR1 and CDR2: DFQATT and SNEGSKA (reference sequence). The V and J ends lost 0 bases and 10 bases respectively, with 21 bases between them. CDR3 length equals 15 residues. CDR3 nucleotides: TGCAGTGCTAGAGAGAGCGGCATCTTCGCTGGTGTCCAGTACTTC. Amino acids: CSARESGIFAGVQYF.

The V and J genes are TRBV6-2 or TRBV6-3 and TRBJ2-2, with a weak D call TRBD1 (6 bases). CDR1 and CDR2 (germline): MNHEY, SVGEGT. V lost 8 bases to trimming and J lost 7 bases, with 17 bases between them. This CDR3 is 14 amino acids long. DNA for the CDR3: TGTGCCAGCGGCCCCCTACAGGGCGGCGGGGAGCTGTTTTTT. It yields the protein CASGPLQGGGELFF.

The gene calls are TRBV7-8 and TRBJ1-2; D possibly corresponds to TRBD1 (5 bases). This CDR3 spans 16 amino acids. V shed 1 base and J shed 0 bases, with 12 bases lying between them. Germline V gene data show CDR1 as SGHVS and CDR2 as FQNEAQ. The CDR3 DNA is TGTGCCAGCAGCTTAGATTCTGTGGGGCCTAACTATGGCTACACCTTC. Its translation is CASSLDSVGPNYGYTF.

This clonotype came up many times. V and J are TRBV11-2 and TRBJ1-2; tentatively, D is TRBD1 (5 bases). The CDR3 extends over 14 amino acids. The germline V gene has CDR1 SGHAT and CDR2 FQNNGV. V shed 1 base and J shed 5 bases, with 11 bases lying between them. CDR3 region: CASSLGDASYGYTF. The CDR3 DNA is TGTGCCAGCAGCTTAGGGGACGCGTCTTATGGCTACACCTTC.

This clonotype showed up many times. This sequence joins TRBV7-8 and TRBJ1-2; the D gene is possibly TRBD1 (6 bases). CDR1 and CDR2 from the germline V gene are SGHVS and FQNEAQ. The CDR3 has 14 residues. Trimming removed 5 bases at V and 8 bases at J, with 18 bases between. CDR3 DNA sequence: TGTGCCAGCAGCAAGGGAGACAGGCCCGGGGGCTACACCTTC. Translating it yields CASSKGDRPGGYTF.

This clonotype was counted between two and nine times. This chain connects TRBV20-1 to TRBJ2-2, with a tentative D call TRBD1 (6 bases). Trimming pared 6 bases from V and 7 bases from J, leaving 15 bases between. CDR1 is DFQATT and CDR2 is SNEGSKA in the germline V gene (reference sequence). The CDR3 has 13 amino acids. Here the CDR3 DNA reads TGCAGTGCAACAGCAGGGGCGGGCGGGGAGCTGTTTTTT. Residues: CSATAGAGGELFF.

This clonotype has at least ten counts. CDR3 nucleotides: TGTGCCAGCAGTCCTTTGGGCGGCAATCAGCCCCAGCATTTT. Protein product: CASSPLGGNQPQHF. This chain links TRBV6-1 with TRBJ1-5; D is unclear. V was pared by 5 bases and J by 2 bases, with 10 bases between. The CDR3 is 14 amino acids. Per the germline V gene, CDR1 is MNHNS and CDR2 is SASEGT.